This entry lists 22 T cell receptor beta chains sequenced from one sample in a study of blood T cells in healthy people across ages. A second roughly 6 to 11 cycle PCR used barcoded and J-beta primers. From the 5' RACE reads, TCRdb called clonotypes with MiXCR, one entry per CDR3 protein. This table holds just over 1 million distinct CDR3 sequences, under 45% found once. The sequenced sample was blood. The origin of the receptors is a woman aged 60-70 years in good health.

This clonotype has more than one count but fewer than ten. The chain is built from TRBV7-2 and TRBJ2-7, with D possibly TRBD1 on 6 matching bases. V lost 7 bases and J 2 bases, leaving 15 bases between the germline ends. The length of the CDR3 is 14 residues. The germline CDR1 and CDR2 sequences are SGHTA and FQGNSA. The CDR3: CASTLGAGPYEQYF. The CDR3 region has the DNA TGTGCCAGCACCCTGGGGGCAGGCCCCTACGAGCAGTACTTC.

As DNA, the CDR3 is TGTGCCAGCAGCCCAGCCGGGACGGGACCCTACGAGCAGTACTTC. This translates into CASSPAGTGPYEQYF. The chain combines TRBV5-4 with TRBJ2-4; D may match TRBD1 or TRBD2 (5 bases each). The assigned J gene may be wrong: the sequence end matches TRBJ2-7 better. This CDR3 comprises 15 residues. Per the germline V gene, CDR1 is SGHNT and CDR2 is YYREEE (reference sequence).

This clonotype was detected only a few times. The chain joins TRBV21-1 to TRBJ2-1; the table's D call of TRBD2 was not tested on the DNA. TRBV21-1 constitutes a pseudogene. The CDR3 sequence is 23 residues long. CDR3 DNA: TGTGCCAGCAGCAACCAGGTTCCTATACCGGGACTAGCGAAGATGGAGGACTACAATGAGCAGTTCTTC. This encodes CASSNQVPIPGLAKMEDYNEQFF.

The chain joins TRBV12-3 or TRBV12-4 to TRBJ2-1; 7 nucleotides line up with TRBD2. This CDR3 is 15 amino acids long. The ends lost 6 bases at V and 7 bases at J; junction bases unmatched: 12. The CDR3 coding sequence is TGTGCCAGCAGCCGACGCGGGAGCTTCGGGAATGAGCAGTTCTTC. Its translation: CASSRRGSFGNEQFF.

This clonotype came up a few times. The rearrangement joins TRBV12-3 or TRBV12-4 to TRBJ1-1, with D possibly matching TRBD1 (5 bases). The CDR3 length is 12 residues. Trimming took 7 bases from V and 1 from J, leaving 7 bases between them. CDR3 amino acids: CASKGQNTEAFF. Here the CDR3 DNA reads TGTGCCAGCAAAGGACAGAACACTGAAGCTTTCTTT.

This chain connects TRBV20-1 to TRBJ2-1, with 11 bases fitting TRBD2. The last part of the DNA fits TRBJ2-7 better; the J call may be wrong. Germline CDR1 reads DFQATT; CDR2 reads SNEGSKA (reference sequence). The CDR3 length is 15 residues. CDR3 protein: CSASTTSGSIDEQYF. As DNA, the CDR3 is TGCAGTGCTTCTACTACTAGCGGGAGCATCGATGAGCAGTACTTC.

The chain carries TRBV4-1 and TRBJ2-3; D unresolved. This CDR3 is built from 15 residues. CDR1 and CDR2 from the germline V gene are MGHRA and YSYEKL. V was pared by 1 base and J by 4 bases, with 12 bases between. CDR3 DNA: TGCGCCAGCAGCCAAGTAACCACCGGGCCAGATACGCAGTATTTT. Its translation is CASSQVTTGPDTQYF.

This clonotype was found a few times. The chain joins TRBV9 to TRBJ2-7; 13 nucleotides match TRBD2. The CDR3 sequence is 14 residues long. CDR1 SGDLS and CDR2 YYNGEE come from the germline V gene. V lost 4 bases, J lost 9 bases, and 7 bases stayed unmatched. CDR3 residues: CASSPGLAGEWQYF. For the CDR3, the DNA is TGTGCCAGCAGCCCCGGACTAGCGGGAGAGTGGCAGTACTTC.

The rearrangement joins TRBV6-2 or TRBV6-3 to TRBJ2-4; 7 nucleotides match TRBD2. The CDR3 spans 13 residues. V was clipped by 6 bases and J by 4 bases; unmatched bases: 3. Germline V CDR1 and CDR2: MNHEY, SVGEGT. The CDR3 spells CASRRGGKNIQYF. The DNA of the CDR3 is TGTGCCAGCAGAAGGGGAGGGAAAAACATTCAGTACTTC.

This clonotype was observed a handful of times. The rearrangement uses TRBV29-1 and TRBJ2-7; no reliable D call. There are 11 residues in the CDR3. The V end was cut by 2 bases, the J end by 2 bases, with 4 bases between. Germline V CDR1 and CDR2: SQVTM, ANQGSEA. The CDR3 sequence: CSVEKTYEQYF. CDR3 nucleotide sequence: TGCAGCGTTGAAAAAACCTACGAGCAGTACTTC.

This clonotype was counted only a few times. The chain combines TRBV5-6 with TRBJ2-7, with D perhaps TRBD2 (6 bases). The assigned J gene may be wrong: the sequence end matches TRBJ2-4 better. Looked up from germline, CDR1 is SGHDT and CDR2 is YYEEEE. The CDR3 is 15 amino acids. The chain's CDR3 is CASSPDAGWDNIQYF. CDR3 in DNA: TGTGCCAGCAGCCCGGACGCGGGATGGGACAACATTCAGTACTTC.

This clonotype was counted only a few times. The chain carries TRBV7-2 and TRBJ2-3; TRBD2 aligns across 10 bases. V lost 5 bases to trimming and J lost 1 base; unmatched junction nucleotides: 3. The germline V gene encodes CDR1 SGHTA and CDR2 FQGNSA. The CDR3 is made up of 15 amino acids. The CDR3 here is CASSATSGRTDTQYF. The DNA of the CDR3 is TGTGCCAGCAGCGCGACTAGCGGGCGCACAGATACGCAGTATTTT.

The chain combines TRBV20-1 with TRBJ1-2; D unresolved. Germline lookup yields CDR1 DFQATT and CDR2 SNEGSKA (reference sequence). This CDR3 contains 11 residues. CDR3 bases: TGCAGCGTTGTACTAGCGGATGGCTACACCTTC. This codes for CSVVLADGYTF.

Here the CDR3 reads CSARVQGVGGTQYF. The CDR3 DNA reads as TGCAGTGCTAGGGTGCAAGGGGTCGGTGGGACCCAGTACTTC. The chain carries TRBV20-1 and TRBJ2-4, with a tentative D call TRBD1 (5 bases). The J call may be mistaken, given a closer DNA end match to TRBJ2-5. The CDR3 has 14 amino acids. Germline lookup yields CDR1 DFQATT and CDR2 SNEGSKA (reference sequence).

This clonotype has just a few counts. This rearrangement joins TRBV2 to TRBJ2-3; D may be TRBD1 (7 bases). Trimming stripped 5 bases from V and 9 bases from J, with 15 bases between. Germline loops: CDR1 SNHLY, CDR2 FYNNEI. This CDR3 spans 13 amino acids. The CDR3 sequence: CASSLQGGATQYF. The CDR3 nucleotides read TGTGCCAGCAGTCTCCAGGGGGGAGCCACGCAGTATTTT.

This clonotype was detected only a few times. This chain joins TRBV9 and TRBJ2-7; D is uncertain. This CDR3 has 13 residues. Germline V gives CDR1 SGDLS, CDR2 YYNGEE. CDR3 bases: TGTTCCCAAGGACGGGCCGGCCGTGGCGAGCAGTACTTC. The encoded protein is CSQGRAGRGEQYF.

In DNA form, the CDR3 reads TGTGCCAGCAGCCTGGACAGGGAGTATGGCTACACCTTC. Amino acid sequence: CASSLDREYGYTF. The chain recombines TRBV5-6 with TRBJ1-2; TRBD1 agrees at 8 bases. Germline lookup yields CDR1 SGHDT and CDR2 YYEEEE. The CDR3 spans 13 residues. Trimming removed 4 bases from V and 5 bases from J; junction bases left unmatched: 4.

The chain recombines TRBV2 with TRBJ2-6; D gene uncertain. The CDR3 loop spans 16 amino acids. With 6 bases removed from V and 0 bases from J, the gap between germline ends came to 12 bases. Germline V gives CDR1 SNHLY, CDR2 FYNNEI. The CDR3 coding sequence is TGTGCCAGCAGCGTTGGCCCTGCCTCTGGGGCCAACGTCCTGACTTTC. It codes for CASSVGPASGANVLTF.

J is TRBJ1-5 and V is TRBV5-1; 9 nucleotides align to TRBD1. V lost 0 bases and J lost 7; bases outside the gene matches: 5. Germline V gene lookup returns CDR1 SGHRS and CDR2 YFSETQ. This CDR3 has 15 residues. Here the CDR3 DNA reads TGCGCCAGCAGCTTGGCCGGGACAGGGAAGCAGCCCCAGCATTTT. Its translation is CASSLAGTGKQPQHF.

The gene calls are TRBV6-5 and TRBJ2-7, with a tentative D call TRBD2 (6 bases). The V gene lost 6 bases and the J gene lost 6 bases, with 9 bases spanning the gap. Germline V gives CDR1 MNHEY, CDR2 SVGAGI. The CDR3 is 11 residues long. The CDR3 DNA reads TGTGCCAGCAGGGGGGAGGTCGAGCAGTACTTC. This gives the protein CASRGEVEQYF.

V gene TRBV14 combines with J gene TRBJ1-6; D not certain. Germline V gene data show CDR1 as SGHDN and CDR2 as FVKESK. This CDR3 contains 14 residues. V was shortened by 1 base and J by 7 bases, with 8 bases between the two germline ends. The CDR3 spells CASSQALGNSPLHF. The CDR3 region has the DNA TGTGCCAGCAGCCAAGCTCTGGGAAATTCACCCCTCCACTTT.

This clonotype was detected a few times. J is TRBJ2-4 and V is TRBV27; D might be TRBD1 (5 bases). The CDR3 has 18 amino acids. Trimming removed 5 bases at V and 1 base at J, with 21 bases between. The germline CDR1 and CDR2 sequences are MNHEY and SMNVEV (reference sequence). CDR3 residues: CASSPGSRVSGAKNIQYF. In DNA, the CDR3 is TGTGCCAGCAGTCCAGGATCCAGGGTATCCGGGGCCAAAAACATTCAGTACTTC.